This T cell receptor beta chain was sequenced in a study of neurological immune-mediated disorders. The output of every sequencing run, over 190 million TCR-beta sequences, came from 15-18 subjects. A single record per CDR3 protein comes from TCRdb applying MiXCR to the 5' RACE reads. The sample has 30,000 to 50,000 distinct CDR3 sequences; roughly 6.9% are singletons. The study drew its healthy controls from blood bank volunteers in Maryland, USA. For the sorted libraries, 1 million CD4+ or CD8+ T cells were used. Findings and limits, study-wide: The absence of shared CDR3 amino acid sequences among expanded clones across subjects suggests private repertoires in all groups.

V lost 4 bases, J lost 3 bases, and 13 bases lay in between. This CDR3 comprises 13 residues. Germline V gene sequence: CDR1 DFQATT, CDR2 SNEGSKA (reference sequence). Points on this clonotype: Its antigen remains unknown. A much larger clone sits a single nucleotide away, making a read error possible.

The sample taken for sequencing was CD4+ T cells from blood. The V call is TRBV20-1, the J call TRBJ2-7, with D possibly being TRBD1 (5 bases). The TCR sequence derives from a man in his forties or fifties in good health. The CDR3 sequence: CSATDSVYYEQYF. In nucleotides, the CDR3 is TGCAGTGCTACAGACAGTGTTTACTACGAGCAGTACTTC.